The rows below give T cell receptor beta chains drawn from one sample of a study of cytomegalovirus exposure and HLA in healthy donors. Libraries were prepared by immunoSEQ multiplex PCR; TCRdb keeps only in-frame clonotypes and omits some of them. The sample lists about 150,000 clones, more than 60% occurring once. Sequencing was done on a sample of PBMCs. The receptors stem from a woman in her thirties or forties in good health and CMV-seronegative. Both conserved end residues are part of each CDR3. A D gene is named only where the DNA matches it firmly. The size entry is marked missing in some rows and otherwise reads once, few, many or a size class.

D gene	V gene	clone size	J gene	CDR3 protein	CDR3 DNA
-	TRBV18	once	TRBJ1-1	CASSSRLQGSSDTEAFF	TGTGCCAGCTCAAGCCGACTTCAGGGGAGTTCGGACACTGAAGCTTTCTTT
TRBD2	TRBV5-4	-	TRBJ2-1	CASSLSGRYAYNEQFF	TGTGCCAGCAGCTTGAGCGGGAGATACGCCTACAATGAGCAGTTCTTC
TRBD2	TRBV5-4	-	TRBJ2-5	CASTPEVGRGEQYF	TGTGCCAGCACCCCTGAAGTCGGACGGGGGGAGCAGTACTTC
TRBD2	TRBV28	-	TRBJ2-3	CASSRGGAADTQYF	TGTGCCAGCAGTCGGGGGGGCGCGGCAGATACGCAGTATTTT
TRBD2	TRBV4-2	-	TRBJ2-7	CASSQISGGSSYEQYF	TGTGCCAGCAGCCAAATTAGCGGGGGTAGCTCCTACGAGCAGTACTTC
-	TRBV7-9	-	TRBJ1-2	CASSPQKINYGYTF	TGTGCCAGCAGCCCACAAAAAATCAACTATGGCTACACCTTC
-	TRBV27	-	TRBJ2-7	CASSLGGRGSYEQYF	TGTGCCAGCAGTTTGGGTGGACGGGGATCCTACGAGCAGTACTTC
TRBD1	TRBV19	-	TRBJ2-7	CASSIRTGARTHEQYF	TGTGCCAGTAGTATCCGGACAGGGGCCCGTACCCACGAGCAGTACTTC
-	TRBV5-1	-	TRBJ1-6	CASSSGQPNSPLHF	TGCGCCAGCAGCAGCGGACAGCCCAATTCACCCCTCCACTTT
-	TRBV7-8	-	TRBJ1-5	CASSLDGGKINQPQHF	TGTGCCAGCAGCTTAGATGGAGGGAAAATCAATCAGCCCCAGCATTTT
TRBD2	TRBV7-9	-	TRBJ2-1	CASSLGRLAGYNEQFF	TGTGCCAGCAGCCTAGGGAGGCTAGCGGGTTACAATGAGCAGTTCTTC
TRBD1	TRBV2	-	TRBJ1-4	CASSVSRDRAEKLFF	TGTGCCAGCAGTGTCTCCCGGGACAGGGCGGAAAAACTGTTTTTT
TRBD2	TRBV6-1	few	TRBJ2-7	CASSIGLAYEQYF	TGTGCCAGCAGTATCGGACTAGCCTACGAGCAGTACTTC
-	TRBV5-1	-	TRBJ2-7	CASASPGGYEQYF	TGCGCCAGCGCTAGTCCCGGCGGATACGAGCAGTACTTC
-	TRBV5-1	-	TRBJ2-1	CASSFEPNSNEQFF	TGCGCCAGCAGCTTCGAGCCCAACTCCAATGAGCAGTTCTTC
TRBD2	TRBV14	-	TRBJ2-1	CASKSLVGAGDNEQFF	TGTGCCAGCAAATCCCTGGTCGGGGCGGGGGACAATGAGCAGTTCTTC
TRBD1	TRBV6-1	-	TRBJ2-2	CASNLRTGATGELFF	TGTGCCAGCAACCTCCGGACAGGGGCCACCGGGGAGCTGTTTTTT
-	TRBV10-2	once	TRBJ1-1	CASSGWGRTEAFF	TGCGCCAGCAGTGGTTGGGGGCGGACTGAAGCTTTCTTT
TRBD1	TRBV11-2	once	TRBJ2-5	CASSLELGVGRGKTQYF	TGTGCCAGCAGCTTAGAATTGGGGGTGGGCAGGGGGAAGACCCAGTACTTC
TRBD1	TRBV28	-	TRBJ1-3	CASSPQGAGGNTIYF	TGTGCCAGCAGCCCACAGGGGGCAGGTGGAAACACCATATATTTT
-	TRBV6-6	-	TRBJ2-2	CASSSPTSSQGELFF	TGTGCCAGCAGTTCCCCGACTAGTTCCCAAGGGGAGCTGTTTTTT
-	TRBV5-1	-	TRBJ1-1	CASSFLSGPLANTEAFF	TGCGCCAGCAGCTTCTTGTCCGGCCCGTTAGCGAACACTGAAGCTTTCTTT
TRBD1	TRBV10-3	-	TRBJ1-2	CAISESDRGTRNYGYTF	TGTGCCATCAGTGAGTCTGACAGGGGCACTAGAAACTATGGCTACACCTTC
TRBD1	TRBV6-1	-	TRBJ1-1	CASSFEDRGTEAFF	TGTGCCAGCAGTTTTGAGGACAGGGGCACTGAAGCTTTCTTT
-	TRBV10-3	few	TRBJ2-1	CAISEPDSQQFF	TGTGCCATCAGTGAGCCGGACTCCCAGCAGTTCTTC
TRBD2	TRBV5-1	-	TRBJ2-3	CASSLGLAGIDTQYF	TGCGCCAGCAGCTTGGGACTAGCGGGTATAGATACGCAGTATTTT